Listed below are T cell receptor beta chains from one sample, sequenced in a study of PD-1 blockade in classical Hodgkin lymphoma. Clones were sequenced by immunoSEQ multiplex PCR, and TCRdb holds only the in-frame ones, with some missing. The sample contains about 47,000 clones, more than 75% of which appear only once. Sequenced input: peripheral blood mononuclear cells (PBMCs). All receptors come from a human donor with classical Hodgkin lymphoma. CDR3s include the opening cysteine and the closing phenylalanine or tryptophan. Fields, in order: clone size, J gene, D gene, V gene, CDR3 length, CDR3 protein, CDR3 DNA. D genes are given only for firm matches. Only some rows state a clone size, as once, few, many or a class for expanded clones.

clone size: .; J gene: TRBJ1-5; D gene: .; V gene: TRBV5-5; CDR3 length: 14; CDR3 protein: CASSHDRSNQPQHF; CDR3 DNA: TGTGCCAGCAGCCACGACAGGAGCAATCAGCCCCAGCATTTT
clone size: .; J gene: TRBJ2-2; D gene: .; V gene: TRBV6-4; CDR3 length: 15; CDR3 protein: CASSDAPGAGGELFF; CDR3 DNA: TGTGCCAGCAGTGACGCCCCCGGGGCCGGCGGGGAGCTGTTTTTT
clone size: .; J gene: TRBJ1-2; D gene: .; V gene: TRBV14; CDR3 length: 15; CDR3 protein: CASSQVGRSNYGYTF; CDR3 DNA: TGTGCCAGCAGCCAAGTAGGGCGATCTAACTATGGCTACACCTTC
clone size: .; J gene: TRBJ2-2; D gene: .; V gene: TRBV18; CDR3 length: 16; CDR3 protein: CASSPQSGTNTGELFF; CDR3 DNA: TGTGCCAGCTCACCCCAATCCGGGACTAACACCGGGGAGCTGTTTTTT
clone size: .; J gene: TRBJ2-7; D gene: .; V gene: TRBV13; CDR3 length: 15; CDR3 protein: CASSSVGPSSYEQYF; CDR3 DNA: TGTGCCAGCAGCTCCGTGGGTCCATCGTCCTACGAGCAGTACTTC
clone size: .; J gene: TRBJ1-2; D gene: .; V gene: TRBV19; CDR3 length: 14; CDR3 protein: CASRSGGTNYGYTF; CDR3 DNA: TGTGCCAGTAGGTCAGGAGGTACTAACTATGGCTACACCTTC
clone size: .; J gene: TRBJ1-3; D gene: TRBD1; V gene: TRBV6-1; CDR3 length: 15; CDR3 protein: CASTRDREIGNTIYF; CDR3 DNA: TGTGCCAGCACCCGGGACAGAGAGATTGGAAACACCATATATTTT
clone size: .; J gene: TRBJ2-2; D gene: TRBD1; V gene: TRBV6-5; CDR3 length: 15; CDR3 protein: CASSQLTGGNPVLFF; CDR3 DNA: TGTGCCAGCAGTCAACTGACAGGGGGGAACCCGGTGCTGTTTTTT
clone size: .; J gene: TRBJ2-1; D gene: .; V gene: TRBV28; CDR3 length: 14; CDR3 protein: CASSLPGLNNEQFF; CDR3 DNA: TGTGCCAGCAGTCTACCGGGACTTAACAATGAGCAGTTCTTC
clone size: once; J gene: TRBJ1-1; D gene: TRBD1; V gene: TRBV5-4; CDR3 length: 14; CDR3 protein: CASSLQGAKTEAFF; CDR3 DNA: TGTGCCAGCAGCTTGCAGGGGGCTAAAACTGAAGCTTTCTTT
clone size: .; J gene: TRBJ2-1; D gene: TRBD2; V gene: TRBV19; CDR3 length: 16; CDR3 protein: CASTSGRNGPYNEQFF; CDR3 DNA: TGTGCCAGTACTAGCGGGAGAAATGGCCCCTACAATGAGCAGTTCTTC
clone size: few; J gene: TRBJ1-2; D gene: .; V gene: TRBV4-1; CDR3 length: 15; CDR3 protein: CASSPPSGDNYGYTF; CDR3 DNA: TGCGCCAGCAGCCCCCCATCCGGCGATAACTATGGCTACACCTTC
clone size: .; J gene: TRBJ2-2; D gene: TRBD1; V gene: TRBV28; CDR3 length: 16; CDR3 protein: CASRNPDRGVSGELFF; CDR3 DNA: TGTGCCAGCAGAAATCCAGACAGGGGGGTGTCCGGGGAGCTGTTTTTT